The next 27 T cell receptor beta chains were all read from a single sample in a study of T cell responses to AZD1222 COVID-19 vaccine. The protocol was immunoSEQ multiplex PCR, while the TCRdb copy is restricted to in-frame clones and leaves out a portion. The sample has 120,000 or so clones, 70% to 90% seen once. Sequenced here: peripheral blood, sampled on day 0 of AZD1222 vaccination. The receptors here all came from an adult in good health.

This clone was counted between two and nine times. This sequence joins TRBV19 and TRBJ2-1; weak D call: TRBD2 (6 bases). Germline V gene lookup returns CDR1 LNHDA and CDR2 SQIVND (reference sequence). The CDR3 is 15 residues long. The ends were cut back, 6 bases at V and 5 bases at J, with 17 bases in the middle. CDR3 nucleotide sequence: TGTGCCAGTAGGATGACTGGCGGGGTCCACAATGAGCAGTTCTTC. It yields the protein CASRMTGGVHNEQFF.

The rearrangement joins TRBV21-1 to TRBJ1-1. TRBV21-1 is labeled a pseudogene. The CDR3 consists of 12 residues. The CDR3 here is CASSKSNTEAFF. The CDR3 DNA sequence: TGTGCCAGCAGCAAGAGTAACACTGAAGCTTTCTTT.

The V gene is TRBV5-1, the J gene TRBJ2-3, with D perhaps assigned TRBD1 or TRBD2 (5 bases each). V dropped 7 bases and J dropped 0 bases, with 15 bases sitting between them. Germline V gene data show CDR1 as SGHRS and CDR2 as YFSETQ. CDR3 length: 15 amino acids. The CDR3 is CASRIRWGSTDTQYF. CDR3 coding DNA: TGCGCCAGCCGTATAAGATGGGGGAGCACAGATACGCAGTATTTT.

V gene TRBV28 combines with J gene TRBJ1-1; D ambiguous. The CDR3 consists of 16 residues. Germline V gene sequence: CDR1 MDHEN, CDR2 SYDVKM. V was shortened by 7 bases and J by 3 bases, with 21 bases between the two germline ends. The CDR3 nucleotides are TGTGCCAGCAAGAGGGTGGGAGAGTTTGGGGACACTGAAGCTTTCTTT. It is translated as CASKRVGEFGDTEAFF.

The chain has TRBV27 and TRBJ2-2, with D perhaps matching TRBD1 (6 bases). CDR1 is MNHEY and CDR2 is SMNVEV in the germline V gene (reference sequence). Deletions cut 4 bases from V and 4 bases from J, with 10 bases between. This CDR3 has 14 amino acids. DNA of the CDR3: TGTGCCAGCAGTTATATAGGGGGCACCGGGGAGCTGTTTTTT. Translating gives CASSYIGGTGELFF.

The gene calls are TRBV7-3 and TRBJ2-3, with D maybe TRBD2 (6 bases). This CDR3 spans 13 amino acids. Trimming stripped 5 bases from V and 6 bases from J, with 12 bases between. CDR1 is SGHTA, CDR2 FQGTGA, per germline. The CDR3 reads CASSHGLLDTQYF. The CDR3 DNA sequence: TGTGCCAGCAGCCACGGACTACTGGATACGCAGTATTTT.

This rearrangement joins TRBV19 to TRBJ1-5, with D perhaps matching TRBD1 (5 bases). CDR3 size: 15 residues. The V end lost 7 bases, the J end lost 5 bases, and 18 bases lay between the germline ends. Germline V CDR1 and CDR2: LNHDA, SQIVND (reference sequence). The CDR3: CASTELGASDQPQHF. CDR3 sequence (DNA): TGTGCCAGTACCGAACTTGGGGCGTCGGATCAGCCCCAGCATTTT.

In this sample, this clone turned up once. CDR3 nucleotide sequence: TGCGCCAGCAGCTTGTTGTCAGGGTTCCTCACAGATACGCAGTATTTT. Translation gives CASSLLSGFLTDTQYF. The chain is built from TRBV5-1 and TRBJ2-3; a possible D gene is TRBD1 (5 bases). Germline CDR1 reads SGHRS; CDR2 reads YFSETQ. This CDR3 spans 16 amino acids. The germline V and J ends were trimmed by 1 base and 2 bases, with 14 bases remaining between them.

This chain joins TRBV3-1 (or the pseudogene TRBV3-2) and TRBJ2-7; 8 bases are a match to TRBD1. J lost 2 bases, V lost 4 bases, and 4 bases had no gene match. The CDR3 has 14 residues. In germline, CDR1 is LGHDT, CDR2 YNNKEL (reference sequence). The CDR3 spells CASSRTGPTYEQYF. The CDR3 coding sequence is TGTGCCAGCAGCCGGACAGGGCCCACCTACGAGCAGTACTTC.

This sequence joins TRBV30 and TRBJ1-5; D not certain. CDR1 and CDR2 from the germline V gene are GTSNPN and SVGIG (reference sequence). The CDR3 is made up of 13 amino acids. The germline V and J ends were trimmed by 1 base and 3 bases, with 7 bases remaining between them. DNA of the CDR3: TGTGCCTGGAGTGATGGTAACAATCAGCCCCAGCATTTT. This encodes CAWSDGNNQPQHF.

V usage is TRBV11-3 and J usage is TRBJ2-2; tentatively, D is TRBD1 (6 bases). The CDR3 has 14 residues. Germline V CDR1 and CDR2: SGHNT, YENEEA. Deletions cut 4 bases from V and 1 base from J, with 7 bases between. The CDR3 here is CASSSTGNTGELFF. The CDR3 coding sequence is TGTGCCAGCAGCTCGACAGGGAACACCGGGGAGCTGTTTTTT.

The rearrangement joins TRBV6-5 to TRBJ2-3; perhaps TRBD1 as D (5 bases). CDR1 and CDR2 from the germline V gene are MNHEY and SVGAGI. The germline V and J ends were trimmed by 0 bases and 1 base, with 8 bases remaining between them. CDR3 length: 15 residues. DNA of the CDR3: TGTGCCAGCAGTTACTCGAAAGGGGGCACAGATACGCAGTATTTT. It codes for CASSYSKGGTDTQYF.

This CDR3 reads CASSLVRGGPGEQYF. For the CDR3, the DNA is TGTGCCAGCAGCCTTGTCCGCGGGGGGCCTGGGGAGCAGTACTTC. The rearrangement links TRBV3-1 (or the pseudogene TRBV3-2) to TRBJ2-7; 8 nucleotides agree with TRBD2. This CDR3 is built from 15 residues. Germline V gene data show CDR1 as LGHDT and CDR2 as YNNKEL (reference sequence). The junction had 12 bases not matched to a gene; V was cut back by 4 bases and J by 7 bases.

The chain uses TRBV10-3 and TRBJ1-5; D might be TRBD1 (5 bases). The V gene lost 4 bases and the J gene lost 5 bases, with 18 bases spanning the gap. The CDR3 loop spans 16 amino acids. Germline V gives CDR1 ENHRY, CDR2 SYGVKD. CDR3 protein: CAISGTSAGPHQPQHF. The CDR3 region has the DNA TGTGCCATCAGTGGCACGAGCGCAGGGCCCCATCAGCCCCAGCATTTT.

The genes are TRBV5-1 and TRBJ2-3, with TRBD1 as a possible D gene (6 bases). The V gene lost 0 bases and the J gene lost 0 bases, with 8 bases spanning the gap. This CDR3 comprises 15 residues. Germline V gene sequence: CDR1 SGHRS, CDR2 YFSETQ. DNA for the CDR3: TGCGCCAGCAGCTTGGGACAGGCTAGCACAGATACGCAGTATTTT. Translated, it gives CASSLGQASTDTQYF.

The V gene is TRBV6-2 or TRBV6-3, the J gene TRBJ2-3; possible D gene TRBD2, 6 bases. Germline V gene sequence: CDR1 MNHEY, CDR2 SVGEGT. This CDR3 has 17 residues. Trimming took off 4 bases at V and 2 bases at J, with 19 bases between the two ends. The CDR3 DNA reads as TGTGCCAGCAGTTTCCGACGTAGCGGCCTGCTCACAGATACGCAGTATTTT. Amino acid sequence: CASSFRRSGLLTDTQYF.

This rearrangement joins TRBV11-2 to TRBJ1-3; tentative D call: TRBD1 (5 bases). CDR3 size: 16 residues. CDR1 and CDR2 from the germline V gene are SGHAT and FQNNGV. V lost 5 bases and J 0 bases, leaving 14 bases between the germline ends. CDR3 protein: CASSPHRQISGNTIYF. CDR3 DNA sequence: TGTGCCAGCAGCCCCCACCGACAGATCTCTGGAAACACCATATATTTT.

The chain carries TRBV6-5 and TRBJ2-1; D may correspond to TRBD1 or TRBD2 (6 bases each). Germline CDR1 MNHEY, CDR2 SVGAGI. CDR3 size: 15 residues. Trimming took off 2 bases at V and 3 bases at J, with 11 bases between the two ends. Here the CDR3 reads CASSYMGGHYNEQFF. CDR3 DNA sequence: TGTGCCAGCAGTTACATGGGGGGACACTACAATGAGCAGTTCTTC.

DNA for the CDR3: TGTGCCTGGAGCGGGACGGCTGGGGCCAACGTCCTGACTTTC. Translated, it gives CAWSGTAGANVLTF. The rearrangement uses TRBV30 and TRBJ2-6; D tentatively reads TRBD1 or TRBD2 (5 bases each). With 3 bases removed from V and 2 bases from J, the gap between germline ends came to 8 bases. Germline CDR1 is GTSNPN and CDR2 is SVGIG (reference sequence). The CDR3 has 14 residues.

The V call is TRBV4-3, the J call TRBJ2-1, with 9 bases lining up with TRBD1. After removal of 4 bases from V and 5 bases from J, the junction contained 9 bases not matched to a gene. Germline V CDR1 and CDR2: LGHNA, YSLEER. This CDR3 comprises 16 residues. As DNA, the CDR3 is TGCGCCAGCAGCCGTGCCGGGACAGGGCTAAACAATGAGCAGTTCTTC. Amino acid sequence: CASSRAGTGLNNEQFF.

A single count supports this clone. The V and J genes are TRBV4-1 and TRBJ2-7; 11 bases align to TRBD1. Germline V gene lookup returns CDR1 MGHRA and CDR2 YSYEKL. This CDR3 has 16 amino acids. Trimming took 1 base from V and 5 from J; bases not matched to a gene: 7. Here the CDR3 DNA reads TGCGCCAGCAGCCAAGGAGGGACAGGGGGTTCCAACGAGCAGTACTTC. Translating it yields CASSQGGTGGSNEQYF.

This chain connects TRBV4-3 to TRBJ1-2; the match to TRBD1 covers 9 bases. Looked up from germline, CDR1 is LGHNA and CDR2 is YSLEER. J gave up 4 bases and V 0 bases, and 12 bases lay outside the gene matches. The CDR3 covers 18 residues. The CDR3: CASSQDLSGQGRPYGYTF. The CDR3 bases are TGCGCCAGCAGCCAAGATCTCTCGGGACAGGGTCGGCCCTATGGCTACACCTTC.

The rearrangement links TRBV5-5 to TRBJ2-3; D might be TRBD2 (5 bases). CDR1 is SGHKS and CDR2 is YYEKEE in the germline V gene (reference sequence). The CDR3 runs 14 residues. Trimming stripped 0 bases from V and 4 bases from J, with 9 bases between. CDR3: CASSLGSGSDTQYF. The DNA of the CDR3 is TGTGCCAGCAGCTTGGGCAGCGGATCAGATACGCAGTATTTT.

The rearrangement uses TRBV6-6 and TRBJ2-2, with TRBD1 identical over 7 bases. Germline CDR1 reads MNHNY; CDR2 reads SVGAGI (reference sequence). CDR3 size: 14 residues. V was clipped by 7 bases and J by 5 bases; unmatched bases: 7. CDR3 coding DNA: TGTGCCAGCAAGGGACAGATGGTAACCGGGGAGCTGTTTTTT. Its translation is CASKGQMVTGELFF.

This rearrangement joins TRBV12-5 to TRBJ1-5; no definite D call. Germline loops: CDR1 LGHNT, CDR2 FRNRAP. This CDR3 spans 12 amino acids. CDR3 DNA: TGTGCCTGTGGGGAGAGCAATCAGCCCCAGCATTTT. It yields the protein CACGESNQPQHF.

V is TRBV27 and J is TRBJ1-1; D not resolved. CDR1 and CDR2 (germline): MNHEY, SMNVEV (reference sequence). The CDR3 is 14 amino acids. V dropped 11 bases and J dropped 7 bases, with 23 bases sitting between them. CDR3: CASRALRGPFEAFF. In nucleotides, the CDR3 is TGTGCCTCAAGGGCCTTGCGGGGTCCCTTTGAAGCTTTCTTT.

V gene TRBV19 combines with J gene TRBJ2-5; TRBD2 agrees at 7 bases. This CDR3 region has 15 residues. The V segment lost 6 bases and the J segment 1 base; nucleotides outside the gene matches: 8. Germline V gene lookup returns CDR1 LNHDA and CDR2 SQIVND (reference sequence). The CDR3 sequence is CASSVSAGAQETQYF. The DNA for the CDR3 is TGTGCCAGTAGCGTCTCGGCGGGAGCCCAAGAGACCCAGTACTTC.